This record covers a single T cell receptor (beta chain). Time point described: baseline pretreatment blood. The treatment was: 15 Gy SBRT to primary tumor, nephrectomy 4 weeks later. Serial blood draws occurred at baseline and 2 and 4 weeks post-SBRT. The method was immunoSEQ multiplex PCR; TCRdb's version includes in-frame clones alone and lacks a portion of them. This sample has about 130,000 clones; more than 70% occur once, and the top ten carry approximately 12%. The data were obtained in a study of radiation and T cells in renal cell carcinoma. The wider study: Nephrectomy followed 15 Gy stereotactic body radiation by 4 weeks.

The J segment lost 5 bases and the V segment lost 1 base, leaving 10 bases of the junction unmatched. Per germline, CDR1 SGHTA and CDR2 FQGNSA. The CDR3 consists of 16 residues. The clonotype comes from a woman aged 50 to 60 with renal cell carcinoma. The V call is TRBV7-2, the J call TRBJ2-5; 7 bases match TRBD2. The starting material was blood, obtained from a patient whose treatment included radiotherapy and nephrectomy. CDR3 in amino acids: CASSLGIGLVFETQYF. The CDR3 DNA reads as TGTGCCAGCAGCTTAGGTATAGGACTAGTCTTTGAGACCCAGTACTTC.